These 10 T cell receptor beta chains originate from one sample sequenced in a study of graft-versus-host responses after intestinal transplantation. Libraries were prepared by immunoSEQ multiplex PCR; TCRdb keeps only in-frame clonotypes and omits some of them. Of roughly 56,000 clones detected, about 90% appear once; the ten largest clones hold more than 2.5%. This material consisted of PBMCs, taken 118 to 130 days after intestinal transplantation. These receptors were collected from a human patient who received an intestinal transplant, so some T cells may come from the graft donor.

This chain joins TRBV19 and TRBJ1-1, with 9 bases that match TRBD1. The junction had 5 bases not matched to a gene; V was cut back by 6 bases and J by 3 bases. The CDR3 totals 14 residues. Germline V lookup: CDR1 LNHDA, CDR2 SQIVND (reference sequence). The CDR3 DNA follows: TGTGCCAGTAGGATTGGACAGGGGTACACTGAAGCTTTCTTT. Its translation: CASRIGQGYTEAFF.

The genes are TRBV5-5 and TRBJ2-3, with TRBD2 as a possible D gene (8 bases). Between the trimmed V and J ends, which lost 4 bases and 1 base, there was a span of 16 bases. Per the germline V gene, CDR1 is SGHKS and CDR2 is YYEKEE (reference sequence). The CDR3 contains 16 residues. The CDR3 sequence is CASSPRQGLGTDTQYF. The CDR3 DNA reads as TGTGCCAGCAGCCCGCGACAGGGACTAGGCACAGATACGCAGTATTTT.

This chain's CDR3 is CASSVGWAGNTEAFF. The CDR3 DNA sequence: TGTGCCAGCAGCGTAGGTTGGGCGGGGAACACTGAAGCTTTCTTT. The chain has TRBV9 and TRBJ1-1; no clear D. The germline V gene encodes CDR1 SGDLS and CDR2 YYNGEE. The CDR3 sequence is 15 residues long. Trimming cost V 0 bases and J 1 base, with 10 bases left between them.

This chain connects TRBV28 to TRBJ2-7, with D perhaps matching TRBD1 (5 bases). Germline loops: CDR1 MDHEN, CDR2 SYDVKM. Trimming cost V 3 bases and J 2 bases, with 26 bases left between them. The CDR3 loop spans 19 amino acids. The CDR3 DNA reads TGTGCCAGCAGTTTTCCGACCCGGACCCTTACGGACACAACCTACGAGCAGTACTTC. Protein product: CASSFPTRTLTDTTYEQYF. The variable domain in full, completed from reference TRBV28 and TRBJ2-7, reads DVKVTQSSRYLVKRTGEKVFLECVQDMDHENMFWYRQDPGLGLRLIYFSYDVKMKEKGDIPEGYSVSREKKERFSLILESASTNQTSMYLCASSFPTRTLTDTTYEQYFGPGTRLTVT.

V usage is TRBV7-9 and J usage is TRBJ2-5; 7 bases fit TRBD2. CDR1 and CDR2 from the germline V gene are SEHNR and FQNEAQ (reference sequence). Losses at the gene ends were 3 bases for V and 5 bases for J; bases not matched to a gene: 6. The CDR3 runs to 14 residues. The CDR3 region is CASSFLRGGETQYF. The CDR3 DNA follows: TGTGCCAGCAGCTTCCTAAGGGGAGGGGAGACCCAGTACTTC.

V usage is TRBV6-5 and J usage is TRBJ1-4; possible D gene TRBD1, 6 bases. V was shortened by 4 bases and J by 8 bases, with 14 bases between the two germline ends. The CDR3 loop spans 14 amino acids. Germline assignment: CDR1 MNHEY and CDR2 SVGAGI. CDR3 coding DNA: TGTGCCAGCAGTTTGGTCAGGGGCGGGGAAAAACTGTTTTTT. This gives the protein CASSLVRGGEKLFF.

This CDR3 reads CASSAGQTFDYGYTF. CDR3 in DNA: TGCGCCAGCAGCGCGGGACAGACTTTCGACTATGGCTACACCTTC. The chain is built from TRBV5-1 and TRBJ1-2, with 7 bases fitting TRBD1. The CDR3 consists of 15 residues. Germline lookup yields CDR1 SGHRS and CDR2 YFSETQ. The J segment lost 3 bases and the V segment lost 4 bases, leaving 9 bases of the junction unmatched.

This clone has just a few counts. The genes are TRBV6-5 and TRBJ2-2; 7 bases align to TRBD1. The CDR3 has 15 amino acids. Per the germline V gene, CDR1 is MNHEY and CDR2 is SVGAGI. Trimming took 1 base from V and 3 from J; bases not matched to a gene: 2. The CDR3 nucleotides are TGTGCCAGCAGTTACTACAGGGGAGACACCGGGGAGCTGTTTTTT. It encodes CASSYYRGDTGELFF.

The gene calls are TRBV5-1 and TRBJ1-3; D gene unclear. Looked up from germline, CDR1 is SGHRS and CDR2 is YFSETQ. The CDR3 runs to 16 residues. Trimming took 0 bases from V and 0 from J, leaving 10 bases between them. The CDR3 nucleotides are TGCGCCAGCAGCTTGGAAGGCCCAATCTCTGGAAACACCATATATTTT. It translates to CASSLEGPISGNTIYF.

This chain joins TRBV29-1 and TRBJ2-7, with D perhaps being TRBD1 or TRBD2 (5 bases each). The CDR3 consists of 14 residues. Trimming removed 4 bases at V and 2 bases at J, with 15 bases between. CDR1 SQVTM and CDR2 ANQGSEA come from the germline V gene. The CDR3 DNA reads TGCAGCGTTGGAGGTAGGGACGGTGCCTACGAGCAGTACTTC. It translates to CSVGGRDGAYEQYF.